This TCR beta chain was sequenced during a study of T cells in Graves' hyperthyroidism and ophthalmopathy. The germline V gene has CDR1 MNHEY and CDR2 SMNVEV (reference sequence). The V end lost 8 bases, the J end lost 4 bases, and 17 bases lay between the germline ends. The CDR3 runs to 14 residues. Study-level points and caveats: From stable hyperthyroidism, ophthalmopathy was separated by a 13 V-J model.

Ophthalmopathy patients showed a Clinical Activity Score of at least 3, NOSPECS grade of at least 4 and duration under 3 months. It was uncontrolled infection, other autoimmune disease, pregnancy or lactation that excluded patients. Clinical symptoms, serum thyroxine, TRAb, thyroid ultrasound and orbital computed tomography established diagnosis. Amplification of TCR beta CDR3 regions used RNA as the template. An initial round of RT-PCR targeting the TCR CDR3 relied on the HTBI primer set. TCRdb processed the multiplex PCR reads anew with MiXCR; each CDR3 protein has one entry. The table includes about 600,000 distinct CDR3 sequences, around 14% detected once. This clonotype was seen repeatedly, ten times or more. The antigen is unknown.

The rearrangement uses TRBV27 and TRBJ1-1; tentatively, D is TRBD1 (6 bases). The receptor was isolated from a woman younger than 30 with Graves' ophthalmopathy. The material sequenced was blood. The CDR3 coding sequence is TGTGCCAGCGTTTACCTAGGGGGTAGCACTGAAGCTTTCTTT. The encoded protein is CASVYLGGSTEAFF.